A single sample is the source of the 32 T cell receptor beta chains below, sequenced in a study of breast tumors, draining lymph nodes, adjacent tissues. Via MiXCR, TCRdb re-called the multiplex PCR reads, giving one row per CDR3 protein. The table has 150,000 to 200,000 distinct CDR3 sequences, around a third seen once. Samples came from axillary lymph nodes draining the breast cancer. Sequenced sample: axillary lymph node tissue. The receptors shown here come from a female donor with breast cancer. Some clones in this sample may be carry-over from other donors' samples.

Regarding this clonotype: As the CDR3 is not closed by the conserved phenylalanine or tryptophan, this likely results from a read error. The DNA is left out, because the CDR3 cannot be placed on it with certainty; the CDR3 is given as TCRdb lists it. The chain recombines TRBV9 with TRBJ1-3. The germline CDR1 and CDR2 sequences are SGDLS and YYNGEE. The CDR3 sequence runs 8 residues, both termini included. The CDR3 sequence: CASSSKLA.

This clonotype was detected ten times or more. The J gene is TRBJ1-2, the V gene TRBV3-1; 9 nucleotides agree with TRBD1. With 2 bases clipped from V and 7 bases from J, the junction kept 8 bases outside the gene matches. The CDR3 contains 15 residues. Germline V gives CDR1 LGHDT, CDR2 YNNKEL (reference sequence). The CDR3, as DNA: TGTGCCAGCAGCCAACCATCGACAGGGGGGTTTGGCTACACCTTC. This encodes CASSQPSTGGFGYTF.

The sample holds many counts of this clonotype. The chain joins TRBV20-1 to TRBJ1-4, with TRBD1 as a possible D gene (6 bases). With 0 bases removed from V and 3 bases from J, the gap between germline ends came to 14 bases. The CDR3 spans 16 residues. Per germline, CDR1 DFQATT and CDR2 SNEGSKA (reference sequence). The CDR3 nucleotides read TGCAGTGCTAGAGACCAGGGGAAAATTGCTAATGAAAAACTGTTTTTT. It is translated as CSARDQGKIANEKLFF.

There are many counts of this clonotype. This chain connects TRBV3-1 to TRBJ2-7; 10 nucleotides match TRBD2. Germline V CDR1 and CDR2: LGHDT, YNNKEL (reference sequence). Trimming cost V 2 bases and J 1 base; bases outside gene matches: 2. The CDR3 covers 15 residues. The CDR3 DNA sequence: TGTGCCAGCAGCCAACGACTAGCGGGTTCCTACGAGCAGTACTTC. Translated, it gives CASSQRLAGSYEQYF.

This sequence joins TRBV10-3 and TRBJ2-3, with 9 bases identical to TRBD1. CDR3 length: 15 amino acids. Losses at the gene ends were 3 bases for V and 11 bases for J; bases not matched to a gene: 12. Per germline, CDR1 ENHRY and CDR2 SYGVKD. The CDR3: CAISEQGAHPGKQYF. CDR3 nucleotides: TGTGCCATCAGTGAACAGGGGGCACATCCCGGTAAGCAGTATTTT.

This clonotype has more than one count but fewer than ten. One junction end disagrees with the germline gene, perhaps due to a read error. DNA of the CDR3: TGTGCCAGCAGTCACTCGAGAGCACTCCACTCTACGCAGTATTTT. Its protein product is CASSHSRALHSTQYF. V is TRBV6-6 and J is TRBJ2-3; D is uncertain. This CDR3 is 15 amino acids long. Germline V CDR1 and CDR2: MNHNY, SVGAGI (reference sequence).

This clonotype was counted many times. The CDR3, as DNA: TGTGCCAGCAGCTTAGGGGGAGGGGGGAACCAAGAGACCCAGTACTTC. Translation gives CASSLGGGGNQETQYF. The V gene is TRBV28, the J gene TRBJ2-5, with D possibly matching TRBD2 (7 bases). The CDR3 is 16 amino acids. V was cut by 6 bases and J by 0 bases, with 17 bases left in between. Looked up from germline, CDR1 is MDHEN and CDR2 is SYDVKM.

Ten or more counts support this clonotype. The V gene is TRBV5-1, the J gene TRBJ2-5; the D gene is possibly TRBD2 (5 bases). The V end lost 1 base, the J end lost 3 bases, and 13 bases lay between the germline ends. The CDR3 covers 15 residues. CDR1 is SGHRS and CDR2 is YFSETQ in the germline V gene. CDR3 region: CASSLWEKEEETQYF. The CDR3 coding sequence is TGCGCCAGCAGCTTGTGGGAGAAGGAGGAAGAGACCCAGTACTTC.

This clonotype came up a few times. J is TRBJ1-1 and V is TRBV4-1; the D gene is possibly TRBD1 (5 bases). V shed 4 bases and J shed 1 base, with 7 bases lying between them. CDR3 length: 13 amino acids. Germline V gives CDR1 MGHRA, CDR2 YSYEKL. CDR3: CASSPGTNTEAFF. The CDR3 nucleotides read TGCGCCAGCAGCCCGGGGACGAACACTGAAGCTTTCTTT.

This clonotype was counted ten times or more. The chain is built from TRBV11-2 and TRBJ2-7; 9 bases are a match to TRBD2. Germline loops: CDR1 SGHAT, CDR2 FQNNGV. The CDR3 has 15 amino acids. With 6 bases clipped from V and 1 base from J, the junction kept 7 bases outside the gene matches. CDR3 sequence reads: CASSILAGASYEQYF. The CDR3, as DNA: TGTGCCAGCAGTATTTTAGCGGGAGCGTCCTACGAGCAGTACTTC. Variable domain in full (rest from reference TRBV11-2 and TRBJ2-7): EAGVAQSPRYKIIEKRQSVAFWCNPISGHATLYWYQQILGQGPKLLIQFQNNGVVDDSQLPKDRFSAERLKGVDSTLKIQPAKLEDSAVYLCASSILAGASYEQYFGPGTRLTVT.

With regard to this clonotype: Since a much larger clone is just one base distant, this may be a read error. The gene calls are TRBV3-1 and TRBJ2-5, with TRBD2 matching 12 bases. Germline CDR1 reads LGHDT; CDR2 reads YNNKEL (reference sequence). The CDR3 spans 16 residues. V dropped 3 bases and J dropped 4; count of bases not matched to a gene: 6. CDR3 protein: CASSHYGLAGPETQYF. DNA for the CDR3: TGTGCCAGCAGCCATTACGGACTAGCGGGACCAGAGACCCAGTACTTC.

The gene calls are TRBV25-1 and TRBJ1-5; the D gene is possibly TRBD1 (6 bases). Trimming shortened V by 4 bases and J by 7 bases, and 20 bases separated the two germline ends. The CDR3 runs to 16 residues. Germline V gene data show CDR1 as MGHDK and CDR2 as SYGVNS. The CDR3 coding sequence is TGTGCCAGCAGTGCTAGGGGGGGTTTGGCACGGCAGCCCCAGCATTTT. The encoded protein is CASSARGGLARQPQHF.

This clonotype came up many times. This chain links TRBV7-2 with TRBJ2-7; TRBD2 matches 8 bases. This CDR3 contains 13 residues. Trimming took 3 bases from V and 2 from J; bases not matched to a gene: 0. Germline CDR1 reads SGHTA; CDR2 reads FQGNSA. For the CDR3, the DNA is TGTGCCAGCAGCTTTAGCGGGACCTACGAGCAGTACTTC. Encoded protein: CASSFSGTYEQYF.

This clonotype was observed a few times. The chain joins TRBV5-1 to TRBJ2-1, with a possible D match to TRBD1 (6 bases). V dropped 0 bases and J dropped 6 bases, with 10 bases sitting between them. Germline assignment: CDR1 SGHRS and CDR2 YFSETQ. The CDR3 consists of 14 residues. CDR3 in amino acids: CASSLGGRGNEQFF. The CDR3 nucleotides read TGCGCCAGCAGCTTGGGTGGCAGGGGCAATGAGCAGTTCTTC.

The chain employs TRBV10-3 and TRBJ1-2; 9 bases are shared with TRBD1. CDR3 length equals 14 residues. V shed 8 bases, J shed 6 bases, and the junction held 10 bases outside the gene matches. Germline V gene sequence: CDR1 ENHRY, CDR2 SYGVKD. In DNA form, the CDR3 reads TGTGCCATCCAACAGGGGGCGCAGATCAATGGCTACACCTTC. It yields the protein CAIQQGAQINGYTF.

This clonotype appeared many times. V is TRBV20-1 and J is TRBJ1-5, with 9 bases that match TRBD1. After removal of 6 bases from V and 0 bases from J, the junction contained 3 bases not matched to a gene. The CDR3 spans 14 residues. Germline V CDR1 and CDR2: DFQATT, SNEGSKA (reference sequence). CDR3 in DNA: TGCAGTGCGCTACAGGGGGCTAGCAATCAGCCCCAGCATTTT. Amino acid sequence: CSALQGASNQPQHF.

With respect to this clonotype: A read error may produce the germline difference seen at one junction end. The CDR3 nucleotides are TGTGCCGGCAGTCGCACAGGGGGCCAAAACATTCAGTACTTC. Translation gives CAGSRTGGQNIQYF. The chain recombines TRBV3-1 with TRBJ2-4; 9 nucleotides agree with TRBD1. The CDR3 totals 14 residues. Germline assignment: CDR1 LGHDT and CDR2 YNNKEL (reference sequence).

The sample holds many counts of this clonotype. The CDR3 loop reads CASSFGGARYEQYF. The CDR3 DNA sequence: TGTGCCAGCAGCTTCGGTGGGGCCCGATACGAGCAGTACTTC. This rearrangement joins TRBV7-8 to TRBJ2-7, with D tentatively TRBD1 (5 bases). The V end lost 3 bases, the J end lost 4 bases, and 13 bases lay between the germline ends. There are 14 residues in the CDR3. CDR1 SGHVS and CDR2 FQNEAQ come from the germline V gene.

Ten or more counts support this clonotype. The chain links TRBV28 to TRBJ1-6; possibly TRBD1 for D (6 bases). Germline lookup yields CDR1 MDHEN and CDR2 SYDVKM. Between the trimmed V and J ends, which lost 7 bases and 7 bases, there was a span of 17 bases. There are 15 residues in the CDR3. The CDR3 coding sequence is TGTGCCAGCATCCAATCGGGGGGCAGGAATTCACCCCTCCACTTT. Its protein product is CASIQSGGRNSPLHF.

Turning to this clonotype: A single base separates this from a much larger clone, so it may be a read error. The V call is TRBV14, the J call TRBJ2-5; 13 positions agree with TRBD2. The CDR3 contains 17 residues. Germline CDR1 and CDR2: SGHDN and FVKESK. CDR3 in amino acids: CASSPAGLAGAQATQYF. CDR3 nucleotide sequence: TGTGCCAGCAGCCCCGCCGGACTAGCGGGGGCACAAGCGACCCAGTACTTC. The whole variable domain, remainder taken from reference TRBV14 and TRBJ2-5, is EAGVTQFPSHSVIEKGQTVTLRCDPISGHDNLYWYRRVMGKEIKFLLHFVKESKQDESGMPNNRFLAERTGGTYSTLKVQPAELEDSGVYFCASSPAGLAGAQATQYFGPGTRLLVL.

This clonotype has at least ten counts. CDR3 residues: CASSPTGTSGSYEQFF. The CDR3 DNA follows: TGTGCCAGCAGTCCTACCGGGACTAGCGGGAGCTATGAGCAGTTCTTC. The chain joins TRBV7-9 to TRBJ2-1; 14 bases match TRBD2. After removal of 6 bases from V and 8 bases from J, the junction contained 9 bases not matched to a gene. The CDR3 is 16 amino acids. CDR1 is SEHNR, CDR2 FQNEAQ, per germline (reference sequence).

The chain is built from TRBV19 and TRBJ2-1, with 11 bases identical to TRBD2. Germline CDR1 LNHDA, CDR2 SQIVND (reference sequence). The CDR3 loop spans 14 amino acids. V was pared by 4 bases and J by 6 bases, with 2 bases of the junction left unmatched. CDR3 coding DNA: TGTGCCAGTAGTAAAGGGACTAGCGGCAATGAGCAGTTCTTC. Protein product: CASSKGTSGNEQFF. The full variable domain, rest sourced from reference TRBV19 and TRBJ2-1, is DGGITQSPKYLFRKEGQNVTLSCEQNLNHDAMYWYRQDPGQGLRLIYYSQIVNDFQKGDIAEGYSVSREKKESFPLTVTSAQKNPTAFYLCASSKGTSGNEQFFGPGTRLTVL.

This clonotype was counted at least ten times. This rearrangement joins TRBV20-1 to TRBJ2-1, with D tentatively TRBD1 or TRBD2 (5 bases each). Trimming left V 2 bases short and J 11 bases short, with 10 bases between. Germline CDR1 is DFQATT and CDR2 is SNEGSKA (reference sequence). This CDR3 is 11 amino acids long. DNA of the CDR3: TGCAGTGCTAGACCCGGGGCCCAGCAGTTCTTC. Encoded protein: CSARPGAQQFF.

This chain links TRBV7-2 with TRBJ2-1, with TRBD2 matching over 11 bases. The CDR3 sequence is 17 residues long. CDR1 is SGHTA, CDR2 FQGNSA, per germline. The V and J ends lost 5 bases and 0 bases, in that order; junction bases with no gene match: 6. CDR3 sequence (DNA): TGTGCCAGCAGCCCAGGGACTAGCGGCCTCTCCTACAATGAGCAGTTCTTC. Its protein product is CASSPGTSGLSYNEQFF. Together with reference TRBV7-2 and TRBJ2-1, the CDR3 gives the full variable domain: GAGVSQSPSNKVTEKGKDVELRCDPISGHTALYWYRQSLGQGLEFLIYFQGNSAPDKSGLPSDRFSAERTGGSVSTLTIQRTQQEDSAVYLCASSPGTSGLSYNEQFFGPGTRLTVL.

This clonotype was seen repeatedly, ten times or more. The chain employs TRBV19 and TRBJ2-1; 12 bases are shared with TRBD2. Trimming removed 1 base from V and 3 bases from J; junction bases left unmatched: 4. Germline V gene data show CDR1 as LNHDA and CDR2 as SQIVND (reference sequence). This CDR3 spans 17 amino acids. This CDR3 is CASSIASGGAFYNEQFF. CDR3 nucleotides: TGTGCCAGTAGTATAGCTAGCGGGGGGGCGTTCTACAATGAGCAGTTCTTC.

This clonotype was found many times. J is TRBJ2-7 and V is TRBV14; 13 nucleotides match TRBD2. Germline V gene sequence: CDR1 SGHDN, CDR2 FVKESK. The CDR3 covers 16 residues. The junction had 3 bases not matched to a gene; V was cut back by 1 base and J by 3 bases. This CDR3 is CASSQAGLAGVYEQYF. The CDR3 DNA follows: TGTGCCAGCAGCCAAGCTGGACTAGCGGGGGTCTACGAGCAGTACTTC.

This clonotype was detected ten times or more. This rearrangement joins TRBV19 to TRBJ1-5; the D gene is possibly TRBD1 (6 bases). Trimming removed 7 bases from V and 4 bases from J, with 17 bases in between. From germline, CDR1 is LNHDA and CDR2 SQIVND (reference sequence). The CDR3 extends over 15 amino acids. This chain's CDR3 is CASTIGGQLNQPQHF. CDR3 nucleotides: TGTGCCAGTACCATAGGCGGACAGTTAAATCAGCCCCAGCATTTT.

This clonotype was counted ten times or more. The chain uses TRBV20-1 and TRBJ2-7, with D maybe TRBD1 (7 bases). Deletions cut 1 base from V and 7 bases from J, with 20 bases between. There are 15 residues in the CDR3. Per germline, CDR1 DFQATT and CDR2 SNEGSKA (reference sequence). CDR3 nucleotide sequence: TGCAGTGCTAGAGGGTTTCAGGGGGGAATGGGTGAGCAGTACTTC. Protein sequence: CSARGFQGGMGEQYF.

This clonotype was seen many times. V gene TRBV10-3 combines with J gene TRBJ2-7; 13 bases align to TRBD2. The CDR3 extends over 15 amino acids. Germline CDR1 reads ENHRY; CDR2 reads SYGVKD. After removal of 0 bases from V and 5 bases from J, the junction contained 1 base not matched to a gene. The CDR3 DNA follows: TGTGCCATCAGTGAGTCAGGGACTAGCGGGAACGAGCAGTACTTC. Its protein product is CAISESGTSGNEQYF.

The chain has TRBV6-2 or TRBV6-3 and TRBJ2-1; TRBD2 matches at 9 bases. Germline loops: CDR1 MNHEY, CDR2 SVGEGT. The CDR3 runs 15 residues. V was pared by 2 bases and J by 7 bases, with 6 bases of the junction left unmatched. The CDR3 DNA reads as TGTGCCAGCAGTTACGAGTTAGCGGGAGTAAATGAGCAGTTCTTC. Amino acid sequence: CASSYELAGVNEQFF.

This chain connects TRBV20-1 to TRBJ1-2; D is perhaps TRBD1 (5 bases). The CDR3 sequence is 13 residues long. V was clipped by 3 bases and J by 8 bases, with 16 bases between them. Germline V gene sequence: CDR1 DFQATT, CDR2 SNEGSKA (reference sequence). Here the CDR3 DNA reads TGCAGTGCTAGTCTAGGGGCCTTGCGAGGCTACACCTTC. This encodes CSASLGALRGYTF.

Ten or more counts support this clonotype. The gene calls are TRBV11-1 and TRBJ2-1, with TRBD2 matching 14 bases. Looked up from germline, CDR1 is SGHAT and CDR2 is FQDESV (reference sequence). V gave up 2 bases and J gave up 4 bases; unmatched junction bases: 4. The CDR3 sequence is 17 residues long. The CDR3 is CASSLRLAGGPYNEQFF. In DNA form, the CDR3 reads TGTGCCAGCAGCTTACGACTAGCGGGGGGGCCTTACAATGAGCAGTTCTTC.